The source of this T cell receptor beta chain is a study of blood T cell repertoires in COVID-19. Using immunoSEQ multiplex PCR, the repertoire was profiled, and TCRdb retains in-frame clones only, with some absent. The sample lists fewer than 300,000 clones; over 75% were seen once. The V gene lost 4 bases and the J gene lost 1 base, with 11 bases spanning the gap. Germline V lookup: CDR1 MNHNS, CDR2 SASEGT. CDR3 size: 16 residues. The rearrangement joins TRBV6-1 to TRBJ2-6; weak D call: TRBD2 (6 bases). The receptor comes from a woman aged 30 to 39 who had recovered from COVID-19. What was sequenced was PBMCs or T cells enriched from blood (not recorded which). CDR3 coding DNA: TGTGCCAGCAGTGCGGGAGCATGGTCTGGGGCCAACGTCCTGACTTTC. This translates into CASSAGAWSGANVLTF.